The entry below describes one T cell receptor beta chain. Its antigen is still unknown. CDR3 and TCR beta VDJ profiling relied on a genomic DNA template. TCRdb used MiXCR to reprocess the reads, holding one entry per CDR3 protein. This sample yields some 44,000 distinct CDR3 sequences, of which roughly two thirds are seen a single time; around 22% belongs to the top ten. The data derive from a study of CD8+CD57+ T cells in acquired aplastic anemia. Study observations and caveats: Patients and controls were not found to differ significantly in CD8+ Simpson's diversity. Roughly 31 CD8+ CDR3 sequences occurred in both the patients and the controls.

Germline CDR1 and CDR2: LNHDA and SQIVND (reference sequence). The V end was cut by 10 bases, the J end by 2 bases, with 12 bases between. The CDR3 sequence is 13 residues long. This chain joins TRBV19 and TRBJ1-5; perhaps TRBD1 as D (5 bases). This sequence was found in a human donor in good health, serving as a control. Sequences were obtained from sorted CD4+, CD8+, or CD8+CD57+ T cells (not recorded which) from PBMCs. CDR3 region: CATGGTGNQPQHF. The CDR3 DNA reads TGTGCCACCGGGGGTACCGGCAATCAGCCCCAGCATTTT. The complete variable domain, with remaining parts taken from reference TRBV19 and TRBJ1-5, reads DGGITQSPKYLFRKEGQNVTLSCEQNLNHDAMYWYRQDPGQGLRLIYYSQIVNDFQKGDIAEGYSVSREKKESFPLTVTSAQKNPTAFYLCATGGTGNQPQHFGDGTRLSIL.